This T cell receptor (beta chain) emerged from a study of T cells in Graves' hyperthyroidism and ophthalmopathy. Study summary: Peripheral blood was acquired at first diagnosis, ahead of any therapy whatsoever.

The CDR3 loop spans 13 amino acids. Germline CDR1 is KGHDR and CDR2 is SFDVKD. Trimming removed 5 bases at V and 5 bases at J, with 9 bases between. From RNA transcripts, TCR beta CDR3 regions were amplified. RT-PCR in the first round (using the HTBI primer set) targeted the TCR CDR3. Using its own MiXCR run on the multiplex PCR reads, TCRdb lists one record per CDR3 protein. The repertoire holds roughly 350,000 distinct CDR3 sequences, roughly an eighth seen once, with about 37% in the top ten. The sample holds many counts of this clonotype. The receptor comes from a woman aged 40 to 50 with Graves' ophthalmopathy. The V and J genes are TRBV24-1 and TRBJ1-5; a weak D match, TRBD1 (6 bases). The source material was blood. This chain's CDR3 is CATSGGGHQPQHF. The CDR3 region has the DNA TGTGCCACCAGTGGAGGGGGGCATCAGCCCCAGCATTTT.